Below are 10 T cell receptor beta chains sequenced from a single sample in a study of cytomegalovirus exposure and HLA in healthy donors. The PCR made use of 60 Vbeta and 13 Jbeta primers. Profiling relied on immunoSEQ multiplex PCR, and the TCRdb table lists in-frame clones only, not all of them. This table holds about 82,000 clones. Sequenced: PBMCs. These receptors all stem from a woman between 25 and 40 years old in good health and CMV-seronegative.

The rearrangement uses TRBV7-9 and TRBJ2-7, with 7 positions matching TRBD1. Trimming removed 3 bases from V and 2 bases from J; junction bases left unmatched: 4. The CDR3 totals 14 residues. Germline V gives CDR1 SEHNR, CDR2 FQNEAQ (reference sequence). CDR3 sequence reads: CASSFMGQTYEQYF. The DNA of the CDR3 is TGTGCCAGCAGCTTTATGGGACAGACCTACGAGCAGTACTTC.

CDR3 DNA: TGTGCCTGGAGTCACCTAGCCAGCTCCTACAATGAGCAGTTCTTC. Translated, it gives CAWSHLASSYNEQFF. The V call is TRBV30, the J call TRBJ2-1, with D possibly being TRBD2 (5 bases). V was clipped by 2 bases and J by 0 bases, with 11 bases between them. This CDR3 spans 15 amino acids. The germline CDR1 and CDR2 sequences are GTSNPN and SVGIG (reference sequence).

The rearrangement joins TRBV19 to TRBJ1-1; D is uncertain. The V end was cut by 1 base, the J end by 6 bases, with 21 bases between. Germline V gene sequence: CDR1 LNHDA, CDR2 SQIVND (reference sequence). The CDR3 is 17 residues long. CDR3: CASSIGRLMEFSSEAFF. Written as DNA, the CDR3 is TGTGCCAGTAGTATAGGGAGACTTATGGAGTTTTCTTCTGAAGCTTTCTTT.

This chain joins TRBV13 and TRBJ2-2; TRBD2 aligns across 10 bases. Germline-derived CDR1 and CDR2 are PRHDT and FYEKMQ (reference sequence). This CDR3 spans 15 amino acids. With 2 bases clipped from V and 5 bases from J, the junction kept 2 bases outside the gene matches. In DNA form, the CDR3 reads TGTGCCAGCAGCTTACTAGCGGGAGATACCGGGGAGCTGTTTTTT. The encoded protein is CASSLLAGDTGELFF. Filled out from reference TRBV13 and TRBJ2-2, the complete variable domain reads AAGVIQSPRHLIKEKRETATLKCYPIPRHDTVYWYQQGPGQDPQFLISFYEKMQSDKGSIPDRFSAQQFSDYHSELNMSSLELGDSALYFCASSLLAGDTGELFFGEGSRLTVL.

The chain combines TRBV29-1 with TRBJ2-5, with 7 nucleotides matching TRBD2. The CDR3 is 13 residues long. From germline, CDR1 is SQVTM and CDR2 ANQGSEA. V gave up 6 bases and J gave up 4 bases; unmatched junction bases: 8. CDR3 region: CSVHDWGGETQYF. The CDR3 coding sequence is TGCAGCGTGCACGACTGGGGGGGAGAGACCCAGTACTTC.

CDR3 in amino acids: CASSLGQGAYGYTF. DNA of the CDR3: TGCGCCAGCAGCTTGGGACAGGGGGCGTATGGCTACACCTTC. V and J are TRBV5-1 and TRBJ1-2; 10 bases are a match to TRBD1. V lost 0 bases and J lost 5; bases outside the gene matches: 1. The CDR3 is made up of 14 amino acids. Germline values: CDR1 SGHRS, CDR2 YFSETQ.

The V gene is TRBV6-5, the J gene TRBJ1-4, with D possibly being TRBD1 (6 bases). The CDR3 is 14 residues long. Trimming shortened V by 5 bases and J by 6 bases, and 13 bases separated the two germline ends. Germline-derived CDR1 and CDR2 are MNHEY and SVGAGI. Written as DNA, the CDR3 is TGTGCCAGCAGTCGTCAGGGGAAGGATGAAAAACTGTTTTTT. The encoded protein is CASSRQGKDEKLFF.

The genes are TRBV28 and TRBJ1-2; possible D gene TRBD1, 5 bases. CDR3 length: 15 residues. V lost 5 bases and J lost 2, with 15 bases in between. From germline, CDR1 is MDHEN and CDR2 SYDVKM. The CDR3 DNA is TGTGCCAGCAGTCTACTATGGGGGGGGAACTATGGCTACACCTTC. Amino acids: CASSLLWGGNYGYTF.

This chain uses TRBV27 with TRBJ1-2, with 8 bases aligning to TRBD1. Germline CDR1 reads MNHEY; CDR2 reads SMNVEV (reference sequence). The CDR3 loop spans 13 amino acids. The junction had 2 bases not matched to a gene; V was cut back by 4 bases and J by 4 bases. The CDR3 reads CASSSTGGYGYTF. In DNA form, the CDR3 reads TGTGCCAGCAGTTCCACAGGGGGCTATGGCTACACCTTC.

The rearrangement uses TRBV6-1 and TRBJ2-7; D possibly corresponds to TRBD1 (7 bases). Trimming took off 7 bases at V and 4 bases at J, with 14 bases between the two ends. The CDR3 covers 13 residues. From germline, CDR1 is MNHNS and CDR2 SASEGT. As DNA, the CDR3 is TGTGCCAGCAAGGAGGGGGCGTTTTACGAGCAGTACTTC. Its translation: CASKEGAFYEQYF.